This T cell receptor beta chain was identified during a study of PD-1 blockade in classical Hodgkin lymphoma (dated by TCRdb to about 2020). For the wider study: Nivolumab dosing was 3 mg/kg intravenously every 2 weeks, continuing until either disease progression or unacceptable toxicity. The study used TCR beta sequencing and CyTOF to define a peripheral blood immune signature of response to PD-1 blockade in classical Hodgkin lymphoma. Here is what the overall study found, with its caveats: Baseline TCR diversity was reported as lower in newly diagnosed patients than in healthy donors, and lower still in relapsed/refractory patients. CD4+ but not CD8+ TCR diversity rose significantly by C4D1 (p=0.0027 vs p=0.16), most apparent in complete responders (p=0.02). Trial patients with a complete response had baseline diversity similar to that of newly diagnosed patients, while partial responders and progressors had significantly lower diversity. The study was restricted to a single clinical trial cohort, and the causes of repertoire differences, possibly disease activity or prior therapy, were left undefined. Lower diversity was seen in patients whose nivolumab began less than 1 year after ASCT, and these patients were left out of later analyses so that immune reconstitution would not confound the results.

Reading the germline V gene (reference sequence) gives CDR1 LNHDA and CDR2 SQIVND. V drops 3 bases and J drops 3 bases, leaving 8 bases in between. The CDR3 goes from the cysteine to the phenylalanine over 13 residues. Only the CDR3 part of the read is kept: 39 bases, read in frame from the first base. As for this clone: There is no known antigen for this receptor. Within one base of it there is no much larger clone, and no base qualities were kept.

The time point label, read with the paper, signifies: cycle 2 day 1 (C2D1) of nivolumab. Relapse after autologous stem cell transplantation had occurred in all trial patients, and cohorts A, B and C were distinguished by prior brentuximab vedotin exposure. The trial cohort included around 60 patients with relapsed/refractory classical Hodgkin lymphoma, and each patient had a best overall response of complete response, partial response or progressive disease. Trial patients were treated with single-agent nivolumab in the multi-cohort phase II CheckMate 205 trial. An independent review committee assessed best overall response by applying the 2007 International Working Group response criteria. Trial PBMCs were collected just before the start of nivolumab (C1D1) and during therapy at cycle 2 day 1 and cycle 4 day 1. Peripheral blood was collected in 8 mL Vacutainer Cell Preparation Tubes, from which PBMCs were isolated by centrifugation and then cryopreserved.

Genomic DNA was extracted with the Qiagen DNeasy kit from unsorted PBMCs and from negatively selected CD4+ and CD8+ fractions. Using primers that anneal to V and J segments, immunoSEQ multiplex PCR amplified the TCR beta CDR3 regions. A synthetic immune receptor repertoire was used to minimize amplification bias, and remaining bias was computationally removed after sequencing. Processing in the source paper ran as follows. Custom Python scripts were used to quantify repertoire diversity as the Shannon entropy index. Unsorted, CD4+ and CD8+ repertoires were examined separately, except in combined analyses, for which CD4+ and CD8+ sequences were merged in silico. Clonal expansion was defined as at least a 2-fold frequency increase after treatment relative to C1D1, with a pseudocount of 0.5 for undetected baseline clones. Singleton clones were defined as clones with 0 or 1 copy at C1D1, and non-singleton clones were defined as clones with 2 or more copies. By matching protein sequences in sorted samples from the same patient, clones expanded in unsorted samples were annotated as CD4+, CD8+ or unknown. Wilcoxon tests on paired samples were used to test changes in diversity from C1D1 to C4D1. The immuneACCESS repertoire file appears here via TCRdb, limited to in-frame rearrangements. These files lack a portion of the clones; in checked studies, under half of the deficit traces to unresolved V genes, and the cause of the others is not known. From that table come the V and J calls and clone size; the DNA was used to work out D and trimming. A total of some 95,000 clones appear in this sample, 75% to 90% of them only once. The biggest ten clones account for about 11% of the sample.

The specimen was peripheral blood mononuclear cells (PBMCs), collected before the second cycle of nivolumab. This chain joins TRBV19 to TRBJ1-2, and possibly TRBD1, on 5 matching bases. The sequence was obtained from a human donor with classical Hodgkin lymphoma. The CDR3 here reads CASSISRDYGYTF. The nucleotide sequence is given as TGTGCCAGTAGTATTTCCAGGGACTATGGCTACACCTTC.